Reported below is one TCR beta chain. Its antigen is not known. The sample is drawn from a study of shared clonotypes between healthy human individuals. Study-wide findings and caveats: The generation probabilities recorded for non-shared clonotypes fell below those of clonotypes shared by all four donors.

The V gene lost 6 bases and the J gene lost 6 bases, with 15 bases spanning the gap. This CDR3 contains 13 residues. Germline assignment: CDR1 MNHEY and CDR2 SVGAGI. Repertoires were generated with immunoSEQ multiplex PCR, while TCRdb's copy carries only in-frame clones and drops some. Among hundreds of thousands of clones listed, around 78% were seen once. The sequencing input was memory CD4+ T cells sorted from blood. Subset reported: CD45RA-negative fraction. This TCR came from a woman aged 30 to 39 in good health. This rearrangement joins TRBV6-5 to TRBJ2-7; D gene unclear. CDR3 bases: TGTGCCAGCAGAAAACCGACGGGCGTCGAGCAGTACTTC. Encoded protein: CASRKPTGVEQYF.